These T cell receptor beta chains were read from a single sample in a study of Ad26.COV2.S vaccination and SARS-CoV-2 variants. Measured with immunoSEQ multiplex PCR; TCRdb has only the in-frame clones, and not every one. The sample yields 450,000 to 550,000 clones, approximately 92% seen once. Sequenced here: peripheral blood, sampled in a trial of Ad26.COV2.S vaccine versus placebo. These receptors were taken from a person aged 18-65 years who received the Ad26.COV2.S COVID-19 vaccine or a placebo. Each CDR3 is given with its conserved first and last residue. A D gene is named only where the DNA matches it firmly. Not all rows give a size; the values are once, few, many and, for expanded clones, a class.

>NA|TRBJ2-7|NA|TRBV18
CASSPTVVAHYEQYF
TGTGCCAGCTCACCAACGGTCGTGGCACACTACGAGCAGTACTTC
>NA|TRBJ2-1|few|TRBV5-1
CASSLMRVGNEQFF
TGCGCCAGCAGCTTGATGAGAGTAGGCAATGAGCAGTTCTTC
>TRBD2|TRBJ2-5|NA|TRBV15
CATSRMRGTETQYF
TGTGCCACCAGCCGGATGCGGGGGACGGAGACCCAGTACTTC
>NA|TRBJ2-1|NA|TRBV5-1
CASSSPGGTEEFF
TGCGCCAGCAGCTCCCCCGGGGGTACCGAGGAGTTCTTC
>TRBD1|TRBJ1-4|NA|TRBV5-4
CASSLPGQGNEKLFF
TGTGCCAGCAGCTTGCCGGGACAGGGGAATGAAAAACTGTTTTTT
>NA|TRBJ2-5|NA|TRBV11-2
CASSLHLQETQYF
TGTGCCAGCAGCTTACACCTACAAGAGACCCAGTACTTC
>NA|TRBJ2-5|NA|TRBV11-2
CASSFLAEQETQYF
TGTGCCAGCAGCTTTTTAGCGGAGCAAGAGACCCAGTACTTC
>NA|TRBJ2-2|NA|TRBV13
CASSFRGTGELFF
TGTGCCAGCAGCTTCCGTGGAACCGGGGAGCTGTTTTTT
>NA|TRBJ2-3|NA|TRBV3-1/TRBV3-2
CASSQGLEDTQYF
TGTGCCAGCAGCCAAGGATTGGAAGATACGCAGTATTTT
>NA|TRBJ1-4|NA|TRBV7-9
CASRKGRERREKLFF
TGTGCCAGCAGAAAAGGCAGGGAACGTCGAGAAAAACTGTTTTTT
>TRBD1|TRBJ2-7|NA|TRBV27
CASSRGDRGTGEQYF
TGTGCCAGCAGTCGAGGGGACAGGGGGACAGGAGAGCAGTACTTC
>NA|TRBJ1-5|NA|TRBV28
CASSLLDLGNQPQHF
TGTGCCAGCAGTTTATTGGACTTAGGGAATCAGCCCCAGCATTTT
>NA|TRBJ1-1|once|TRBV5-6
CASSLAYTGGEAFF
TGTGCCAGCAGCTTGGCCTATACAGGCGGGGAAGCTTTCTTT
>NA|TRBJ1-6|NA|TRBV19
CASSMDPLGRSPLHF
TGTGCCAGTAGTATGGATCCCCTCGGGCGGTCACCCCTCCACTTT
>TRBD1|TRBJ2-5|NA|TRBV11-2
CASSLGGTGSQETQYF
TGTGCCAGCAGCTTAGGCGGGACAGGGTCCCAAGAGACCCAGTACTTC
>NA|TRBJ2-7|few|TRBV7-2
CASSRRSYEQYF
TGTGCCAGCAGCCGCCGGTCCTACGAGCAGTACTTC
>NA|TRBJ2-2|NA|TRBV5-1
CASTWRGLITGELFF
TGCGCCAGCACTTGGCGGGGCCTCATCACCGGGGAGCTGTTTTTT
>NA|TRBJ1-2|once|TRBV9
CASSVGGESGYTF
TGTGCCAGCAGCGTAGGGGGAGAGAGCGGCTACACCTTC
>NA|TRBJ1-2|once|TRBV7-8
CASSLAFTGSAALGYTF
TGTGCCAGCAGCTTAGCGTTTACCGGCAGTGCGGCATTAGGCTACACCTTC
>NA|TRBJ1-2|NA|TRBV5-1
CASSLGGGLGGYTF
TGCGCCAGCAGCTTGGGTGGAGGGCTCGGTGGCTACACCTTC
>TRBD1|TRBJ1-4|NA|TRBV15
CATGQGNEKLFF
TGTGCCACGGGACAGGGGAATGAAAAACTGTTTTTT